Listed below are T cell receptor beta chains from one sample, sequenced in a study of T cell responses to AZD1222 COVID-19 vaccine. Using immunoSEQ multiplex PCR, the repertoire was profiled, and TCRdb retains in-frame clones only, with some absent. This sample carries 70,000 or so clones, roughly 87% of them seen once, and the ten largest clones take 24%. The source was peripheral blood, collected on day 0 of AZD1222 vaccination. Receptors were obtained from an adult in good health. The CDR3 runs from the conserved cysteine through the conserved F or W. The D gene is left open where the match is weak. Clone size is given for some rows only: seen once, a few or many times, or a class if the clone is expanded.

clone_size,d_call,v_call,j_call,cdr3_nt,cdr3_aa
.,.,TRBV5-6,TRBJ1-2,TGTGCCCCCCGTGATACGGAGGATGGCTACACCTTC,CAPRDTEDGYTF
.,TRBD1,TRBV7-9,TRBJ2-1,TGTGCCAGCACTACCACCCGGGACAGGGGGCGGTATGAGCAGTTCTTC,CASTTTRDRGRYEQFF
.,TRBD1,TRBV3-1/TRBV3-2,TRBJ1-2,TGTGCCAGCAGCCTAACGACAGGGGGGAGCTATGGCTACACCTTC,CASSLTTGGSYGYTF
few,.,TRBV6-5,TRBJ1-5,TGTGCCAGCAAGAAAGGGAGGGCGGCTCAGCCCCAGCATTTT,CASKKGRAAQPQHF
few,TRBD2,TRBV19,TRBJ2-5,TGTGCCAGTAGTTCCAGACTAGCGCTGTACTTC,CASSSRLALYF
.,TRBD1,TRBV5-1,TRBJ2-1,TGCGCCAGCAGCCAGGGACAGGGTGACTACAATGAGCAGTTCTTC,CASSQGQGDYNEQFF
.,.,TRBV5-8,TRBJ2-4,TGTGCCAGCAGCTTGGACGTGGGCATTCAGTACTTC,CASSLDVGIQYF
.,.,TRBV7-2,TRBJ2-1,TGTGCCAGCAGCTTAGCAGGACTTACCGAGCAGTTCTTC,CASSLAGLTEQFF
.,.,TRBV19,TRBJ1-4,TGTGCCAGTAGTATCGCGCAGGGACCAGAAAAACTGTTTTTT,CASSIAQGPEKLFF
.,TRBD1,TRBV19,TRBJ2-7,TGTGCCAGTAGCCAGCAGGGGGCGATTTACGAGCAGTACTTC,CASSQQGAIYEQYF
.,.,TRBV7-2,TRBJ1-1,TGTGCCAGCAGCTGGAGGGTGAACACTGAAGCTTTCTTT,CASSWRVNTEAFF
.,.,TRBV9,TRBJ1-2,TGTGCCAGCAGTGCAGGGGTCCCTCTTTATGGCTACACCTTC,CASSAGVPLYGYTF
.,.,TRBV9,TRBJ1-2,TGTGCCAGCAGCGTAGGGGCAGCTAACTATGGCTACACCTTC,CASSVGAANYGYTF
.,.,TRBV2,TRBJ1-4,TGTGCCAGCAGCAGACAGACAGCAACTAATGAAAAACTGTTTTTT,CASSRQTATNEKLFF
.,TRBD1,TRBV5-1,TRBJ2-7,TGCGCCAGCACAGCCTCCCGGGACAGGGACCACGAGCAGTACTTC,CASTASRDRDHEQYF
.,TRBD1,TRBV14,TRBJ2-7,TGTGCCAGCAGCCAAGCCCGACAGGGGGTATGGAGCGAGCAGTACTTC,CASSQARQGVWSEQYF
.,.,TRBV5-8,TRBJ1-2,TGTGCCAGCAGCCCGGGAGGGGTTGGCTACACCTTC,CASSPGGVGYTF
.,.,TRBV24-1,TRBJ2-2,TGTGCCACCAGTGCCCAGGGCAACACCGGGGAGCTGTTTTTT,CATSAQGNTGELFF
.,TRBD1,TRBV30,TRBJ1-5,TGTGCCTGGAGTCGGCAGGGGGGCAATCAGCCCCAGCATTTT,CAWSRQGGNQPQHF
.,.,TRBV5-1,TRBJ2-3,TGCGCCAGCAGCGAGGTGATCGGGGCAGATACGCAGTATTTT,CASSEVIGADTQYF
.,TRBD2,TRBV10-3,TRBJ2-2,TGTGCCATCAGTGCGTCTGGACTAGCGGGGGCCCCTCCCGGGGAGCTGTTTTTT,CAISASGLAGAPPGELFF
.,.,TRBV30,TRBJ1-2,TGTGCCTGGAGTGTGGTGGGGGGCTACACCTTC,CAWSVVGGYTF
few,TRBD2,TRBV9,TRBJ2-7,TGTGCCAGCAGCGTAGAGGCTAGCGGGGGCCACGAGCAGTACTTC,CASSVEASGGHEQYF
.,.,TRBV7-2,TRBJ2-3,TGTGCCAGCAGCCCTACTCGAGAAGATACGCAGTATTTT,CASSPTREDTQYF
once,TRBD1,TRBV9,TRBJ1-6,TGTGCCAGCAGCGGAAGGACAGGGGGCAGGGGCTTTAATTCACCCCTCCACTTT,CASSGRTGGRGFNSPLHF
.,TRBD1,TRBV25-1,TRBJ1-1,TGTGCCAGCAGCCAATATTTTCAACAGGGGCCGAGAACTGAAGCTTTCTTT,CASSQYFQQGPRTEAFF
.,TRBD1,TRBV20-1,TRBJ2-7,TGCAGTGCTTCCAGGGGGTACGAGCAGTACTTC,CSASRGYEQYF
once,.,TRBV29-1,TRBJ2-1,TGCAGCGTTGTGGGGGCCGGTGAGCAGTTCTTC,CSVVGAGEQFF
.,.,TRBV28,TRBJ2-5,TGTGCCAGCAGAAGTATGTGGCAGGGCCAAGAGACCCAGTACTTC,CASRSMWQGQETQYF
.,.,TRBV15,TRBJ2-1,TGTGCCACCAGCAGAGACTCCCCAACGGATGAGCAGTTCTTC,CATSRDSPTDEQFF
.,.,TRBV5-5,TRBJ2-3,TGTGCCAGCAGCTTTGGTTCAAGCACAGATACGCAGTATTTT,CASSFGSSTDTQYF
.,.,TRBV6-5,TRBJ2-3,TGTGCCAGCAGTTACCTGGATACGCAGTATTTT,CASSYLDTQYF
.,.,TRBV6-5,TRBJ1-5,TGTGCCAGCAGGGGTTCTGGGGGATACCAGCCCCAGCATTTT,CASRGSGGYQPQHF
.,.,TRBV18,TRBJ2-7,TGTGCCAGCTCACCGCGGACGGAGGCCTACGAGCAGTACTTC,CASSPRTEAYEQYF
.,TRBD2,TRBV7-2,TRBJ2-5,TGTGCCAGCAGCTTCACCGCGGGGGGAGGGGAGACCCAGTACTTC,CASSFTAGGGETQYF
.,.,TRBV19,TRBJ1-2,TGTGCCAGTAGTTTCGGAGAATCGGATGGCTACACCTTC,CASSFGESDGYTF
.,.,TRBV28,TRBJ1-5,TGTGCCAGCAGTTTATCAGGGGTGGTCAATCAGCCCCAGCATTTT,CASSLSGVVNQPQHF
few,TRBD1,TRBV15,TRBJ1-5,TGTGCCACCAGCACTGGGGACAGGGAGACTCAGCCCCAGCATTTT,CATSTGDRETQPQHF
.,.,TRBV7-2,TRBJ1-1,TGTGCCAGCATAAACTCAAAGCAGAACACTGAAGCTTTCTTT,CASINSKQNTEAFF
few,.,TRBV6-5,TRBJ2-2,TGTGCCAGCAGTCCTGAGGGGGGGGACACCGGGGAGCTGTTTTTT,CASSPEGGDTGELFF
.,.,TRBV30,TRBJ2-2,TGTGCCTGGAGTTTGGGCAATCCGGGAACCGGGGAGCTGTTTTTT,CAWSLGNPGTGELFF
.,TRBD1,TRBV30,TRBJ1-5,TGTGCCTGGAGCGTACAGGGGGACCAGCCCCAGCATTTT,CAWSVQGDQPQHF
few,TRBD2,TRBV10-3,TRBJ2-3,TGTGCCATCAGTGAGTCGAAACTAGCGGGGGGCACAGATACGCAGTATTTT,CAISESKLAGGTDTQYF
once,.,TRBV7-2,TRBJ1-3,TGTGCCAGCAGCAGACAGTCGAGCTCTGGAAACACCATATATTTT,CASSRQSSSGNTIYF
.,.,TRBV20-1,TRBJ2-5,TGCAGTGCCCACAGCCAAGAGACCCAGTACTTC,CSAHSQETQYF
.,TRBD1,TRBV19,TRBJ1-2,TGTGCCAGTAGTATAATGGAGGGGGCCTCGTATGGCTACACCTTC,CASSIMEGASYGYTF